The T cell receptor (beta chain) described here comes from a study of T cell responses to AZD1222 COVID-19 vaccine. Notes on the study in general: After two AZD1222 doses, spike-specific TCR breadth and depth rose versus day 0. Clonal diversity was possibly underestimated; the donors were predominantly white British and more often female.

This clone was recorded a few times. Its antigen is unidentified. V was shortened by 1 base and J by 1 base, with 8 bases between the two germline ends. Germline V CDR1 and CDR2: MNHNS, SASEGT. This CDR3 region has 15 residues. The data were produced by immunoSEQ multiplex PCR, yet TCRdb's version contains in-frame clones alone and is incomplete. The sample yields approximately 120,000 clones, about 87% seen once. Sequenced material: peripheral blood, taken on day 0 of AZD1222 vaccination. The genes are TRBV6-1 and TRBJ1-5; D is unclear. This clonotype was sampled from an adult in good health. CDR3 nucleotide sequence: TGTGCCAGCAGTGAAGAGTGGGGAAGCAATCAGCCCCAGCATTTT. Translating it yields CASSEEWGSNQPQHF.